The 2 T cell receptor beta chains below all came from one sample that was sequenced in a study of blood T cell repertoires in COVID-19. The table came from immunoSEQ multiplex PCR; TCRdb's copy has only in-frame clones and leaves some out. The sample records about 290,000 clones, around 86% being singletons. Sequencing was performed on PBMCs or T cells enriched from blood (not recorded which). The source of these receptors is a woman aged 40 to 50 who had recovered from COVID-19.

This clone has only one observation. Other DNA sequences in this sample translate to the same CDR3. This rearrangement joins TRBV30 to TRBJ2-5, with TRBD1 matching 7 bases. After removal of 0 bases from V and 5 bases from J, the junction contained 0 bases not matched to a gene. The CDR3 length is 12 residues. Germline loops: CDR1 GTSNPN, CDR2 SVGIG (reference sequence). CDR3 DNA sequence: TGTGCCTGGAGTGTACAGGGGGAGACCCAGTACTTC. This translates into CAWSVQGETQYF.

The sample holds one count of this clone. The chain carries TRBV19 and TRBJ1-1; D might be TRBD1 (5 bases). In germline, CDR1 is LNHDA, CDR2 SQIVND (reference sequence). Trimming left V 6 bases short and J 3 bases short, with 11 bases between. This CDR3 has 13 residues. The CDR3 region is CASSVSGDTEAFF. DNA for the CDR3: TGTGCCAGTAGCGTCTCGGGGGACACTGAAGCTTTCTTT.